A single TCR beta chain is shown here with its context. The data were obtained in a study of blood T cell repertoires in COVID-19. Study information: From the United States, Italy and Spain came samples of acute and convalescent COVID-19. T cells, B-cell-depleted T cells, or PBMCs provided the cDNA or gDNA that served as material.

Per the original methods: By means of reference gene primer amplification, nucleated cell counts were estimated. Profiling relied on immunoSEQ multiplex PCR, and the TCRdb table lists in-frame clones only, not all of them. D and trimming come from the DNA, and the V and J calls and clone size come from that table. The sample has 55,000 to 90,000 clones, roughly nine tenths seen once. Looked up from germline, CDR1 is MDHEN and CDR2 is SYDVKM. The CDR3 contains 13 residues. V was pared by 5 bases and J by 5 bases, with 10 bases between. The source of this sequence is a man between 65 and 85 years old with active COVID-19. Material: peripheral blood. The chain uses TRBV28 and TRBJ2-1; D unclear. The CDR3 nucleotides read TGTGCCAGCAGTCCCCCCCCGGACAATGAGCAGTTCTTC. Translated: CASSPPPDNEQFF.